The 27 T cell receptor beta chains given below trace back to one sample, sequenced in a study of cytomegalovirus exposure and HLA in healthy donors. Researchers ran the PCR with 60 Vbeta and 13 Jbeta primers. Libraries were prepared by immunoSEQ multiplex PCR; TCRdb keeps only in-frame clonotypes and omits some of them. The sample has 150,000 to 200,000 clones, about 79% seen once; the top ten hold around 0.98%. The sequenced sample consisted of PBMCs. The source is a woman aged 50 to 60 in good health and CMV-seropositive.

This clone was detected once. One end of the junction does not line up with germline, which may come from a read error. The same CDR3 is also encoded by other DNA sequences in this sample. The V gene is TRBV4-1, the J gene TRBJ1-5; 11 bases agree with TRBD1. CDR1 and CDR2 from the germline V gene are MGHRA and YSYEKL. This CDR3 is 15 amino acids long. CDR3 residues: CASSQGQGAGQPQHF. DNA for the CDR3: TGCGCCAGCAGTCAAGGACAGGGGGCGGGTCAGCCCCAGCATTTT.

This chain joins TRBV18 and TRBJ2-1, with 8 bases matching TRBD1. CDR1 KGHSH and CDR2 LQKENI come from the germline V gene. This CDR3 region has 15 residues. The ends lost 4 bases at V and 1 base at J; junction bases unmatched: 3. The CDR3 sequence: CASSLQGESYNEQFF. The CDR3 DNA sequence: TGTGCCAGCTCACTACAGGGGGAATCCTACAATGAGCAGTTCTTC.

The chain combines TRBV5-3 with TRBJ2-7; maybe TRBD1 (5 bases). TRBV5-3 falls under the ORF class, with uncertain function. The V end was cut by 4 bases, the J end by 2 bases, with 13 bases between. The CDR3 is 14 amino acids. CDR3 coding DNA: TGTGCCAGAAGCCCGACTTGGACAACCTACGAGCAGTACTTC. This encodes CARSPTWTTYEQYF.

The chain employs TRBV5-4 and TRBJ1-2; 7 positions match TRBD1. CDR3 length: 14 residues. V was clipped by 3 bases and J by 0 bases; unmatched bases: 2. The germline gives CDR1 SGHNT, CDR2 YYREEE (reference sequence). The CDR3 DNA is TGTGCCAGCAGCTCGGGACAGTCTAACTATGGCTACACCTTC. This codes for CASSSGQSNYGYTF. Drawing the rest from reference TRBV5-4 and TRBJ1-2, the complete variable domain is ETGVTQSPTHLIKTRGQQVTLRCSSQSGHNTVSWYQQALGQGPQFIFQYYREEENGRGNFPPRFSGLQFPNYSSELNVNALELDDSALYLCASSSGQSNYGYTFGSGTRLTVV.

This clone turned up a few times. The gene calls are TRBV5-1 and TRBJ1-3; D not resolved. V was clipped by 4 bases and J by 0 bases, with 17 bases between them. CDR1 SGHRS and CDR2 YFSETQ come from the germline V gene. CDR3 length: 17 amino acids. The DNA of the CDR3 is TGCGCCAGCAGCAACCCTAGAGGGCCGAGCTCTGGAAACACCATATATTTT. This sequence encodes CASSNPRGPSSGNTIYF.

This chain links TRBV4-3 with TRBJ1-5; 10 bases are a match to TRBD1. The CDR3 has 18 residues. Unmatched junction bases numbered 7, after V lost 0 bases and J lost 2 bases. Germline assignment: CDR1 LGHNA and CDR2 YSLEER. CDR3 sequence: CASSQDQGQGPGNQPQHF. In DNA form, the CDR3 reads TGCGCCAGCAGCCAAGATCAGGGACAGGGGCCCGGCAATCAGCCCCAGCATTTT.

This chain uses TRBV11-2 with TRBJ2-2; D ambiguous. The CDR3 is 14 residues long. Germline CDR1 is SGHAT and CDR2 is FQNNGV. The V end lost 1 base, the J end lost 5 bases, and 8 bases lay between the germline ends. CDR3 sequence reads: CASSLGLPTGELFF. CDR3 bases: TGTGCCAGCAGCTTAGGGCTTCCGACCGGGGAGCTGTTTTTT.

The V call is TRBV4-1, the J call TRBJ1-1, with TRBD1 identical over 7 bases. Germline loops: CDR1 MGHRA, CDR2 YSYEKL. The CDR3 sequence is 14 residues long. After removal of 3 bases from V and 11 bases from J, the junction contained 12 bases not matched to a gene. CDR3 region: CASSHRTGVRVAFF. The CDR3 coding sequence is TGCGCCAGCAGCCACAGAACAGGGGTCCGGGTGGCTTTCTTT.

The rearrangement links TRBV7-6 to TRBJ1-1; 8 bases fit TRBD1. The CDR3 sequence is 16 residues long. The V gene's germline CDR1 is SGHVS and CDR2 FNYEAQ. The J segment lost 5 bases and the V segment lost 3 bases, leaving 11 bases of the junction unmatched. The chain's CDR3 is CASSFLGTTGGTEAFF. CDR3 nucleotide sequence: TGTGCCAGCAGCTTCTTAGGAACAACAGGGGGGACTGAAGCTTTCTTT.

This rearrangement joins TRBV28 to TRBJ1-5; maybe TRBD1 (6 bases). Germline V gene data show CDR1 as MDHEN and CDR2 as SYDVKM. CDR3 length: 16 residues. The V gene lost 2 bases and the J gene lost 2 bases, with 13 bases spanning the gap. CDR3: CASSLGRGYGNQPQHF. The CDR3 DNA sequence: TGTGCCAGCAGTTTAGGAAGGGGGTATGGCAATCAGCCCCAGCATTTT.

V usage is TRBV5-4 and J usage is TRBJ2-3, with 9 bases identical to TRBD2. This CDR3 is built from 14 residues. Germline V lookup: CDR1 SGHNT, CDR2 YYREEE (reference sequence). V dropped 4 bases and J dropped 4; count of bases not matched to a gene: 4. CDR3 nucleotides: TGTGCCAGCAGCCCCGGGACTAGCTCAGATACGCAGTATTTT. It codes for CASSPGTSSDTQYF.

The chain uses TRBV6-5 and TRBJ2-7, with 9 bases aligning to TRBD1. After removal of 5 bases from V and 2 bases from J, the junction contained 1 base not matched to a gene. This CDR3 is 13 amino acids long. Germline V gives CDR1 MNHEY, CDR2 SVGAGI. CDR3 protein: CASSRDRAYEQYF. CDR3 bases: TGTGCCAGCAGTCGGGACAGGGCCTACGAGCAGTACTTC.

The chain recombines TRBV7-9 with TRBJ1-2; unclear D gene. The CDR3 covers 15 residues. Trimming left V 5 bases short and J 8 bases short, with 21 bases between. Germline CDR1 and CDR2: SEHNR and FQNEAQ (reference sequence). The CDR3 loop is CASSQRQVRFSGYTF. Here the CDR3 DNA reads TGTGCCAGCAGCCAGCGGCAGGTTAGGTTCTCGGGCTACACCTTC.

The V call is TRBV7-9, the J call TRBJ2-7; 7 nucleotides align to TRBD2. In germline, CDR1 is SEHNR, CDR2 FQNEAQ (reference sequence). This CDR3 is built from 16 residues. The V and J ends lost 6 bases and 0 bases, in that order; junction bases with no gene match: 11. CDR3 in DNA: TGTGCCAGCAGTCAAACGGCCGGGACTATCTCCTACGAGCAGTACTTC. This gives the protein CASSQTAGTISYEQYF.

This clone was counted a few times. The chain combines TRBV15 with TRBJ2-7; D possibly corresponds to TRBD1 (6 bases). The V gene's germline CDR1 is LNHNV and CDR2 YYDKDF (reference sequence). The CDR3 spans 14 residues. The V and J ends lost 5 bases and 5 bases respectively, with 16 bases between them. Here the CDR3 reads CATSPVGRGHEQYF. CDR3 bases: TGTGCCACCAGCCCCGTAGGCAGGGGCCACGAGCAGTACTTC. Full variable domain (missing parts from reference TRBV15 and TRBJ2-7): DAMVIQNPRYQVTQFGKPVTLSCSQTLNHNVMYWYQQKSSQAPKLLFHYYDKDFNNEADTPDNFQSRRPNTSFCFLDIRSPGLGDTAMYLCATSPVGRGHEQYFGPGTRLTVT.

This clone was detected once. V gene TRBV4-1 combines with J gene TRBJ2-1; 7 nucleotides match TRBD2. Germline values: CDR1 MGHRA, CDR2 YSYEKL. The CDR3 spans 15 residues. V was pared by 2 bases and J by 8 bases, with 9 bases of the junction left unmatched. CDR3 residues: CASSQRPGGGDEQFF. The CDR3 coding sequence is TGCGCCAGCAGCCAACGGCCCGGGGGAGGGGATGAGCAGTTCTTC.

This sequence joins TRBV6-5 and TRBJ1-1; 7 bases map to TRBD1. The CDR3 extends over 13 amino acids. Germline V gene lookup returns CDR1 MNHEY and CDR2 SVGAGI. Trimming at V came to 8 bases and at J to 5 bases, leaving 8 bases not matched to a gene. This chain's CDR3 is CASQGEDNTEAFF. The CDR3 bases are TGTGCCAGCCAGGGGGAAGATAATACTGAAGCTTTCTTT.

This sequence joins TRBV9 and TRBJ1-1, with 9 nucleotides matching TRBD1. Germline values: CDR1 SGDLS, CDR2 YYNGEE. The CDR3 length is 14 residues. Losses at the gene ends were 2 bases for V and 4 bases for J; bases not matched to a gene: 3. CDR3 residues: CASSVGQGSTEAFF. The CDR3 DNA sequence: TGTGCCAGCAGCGTCGGACAGGGGAGCACTGAAGCTTTCTTT.

This sequence joins TRBV28 and TRBJ2-1; TRBD1 might be the D (5 bases). V shed 6 bases and J shed 3 bases, with 9 bases lying between them. Germline CDR1 MDHEN, CDR2 SYDVKM. The CDR3 has 13 amino acids. CDR3 loop: CASSSRDYNEQFF. The DNA for the CDR3 is TGTGCCAGCAGCTCCAGGGACTACAATGAGCAGTTCTTC.

This clone was seen just once. The V and J genes are TRBV30 and TRBJ1-6; possibly TRBD1 for D (5 bases). This CDR3 is built from 13 residues. Trimming pared 3 bases from V and 7 bases from J, leaving 10 bases between. Germline loops: CDR1 GTSNPN, CDR2 SVGIG (reference sequence). CDR3 amino acids: CAWRGLGNSPLHF. CDR3 DNA: TGTGCCTGGAGGGGACTCGGAAATTCACCCCTCCACTTT.

This chain connects TRBV11-1 to TRBJ2-3; perhaps TRBD2 as D (5 bases). The germline V and J ends were trimmed by 5 bases and 0 bases, with 12 bases remaining between them. Looked up from germline, CDR1 is SGHAT and CDR2 is FQDESV (reference sequence). The CDR3 runs 15 residues. As DNA, the CDR3 is TGTGCCAGCAGCCCTGACGGGGAGAGCACAGATACGCAGTATTTT. As protein: CASSPDGESTDTQYF.

This CDR3 is CASTQGRDLGDTQYF. CDR3 DNA: TGTGCCAGCACCCAAGGGCGGGACCTAGGAGATACGCAGTATTTT. V usage is TRBV6-4 and J usage is TRBJ2-3, with D possibly being TRBD2 (6 bases). Germline CDR1 reads MRHNA; CDR2 reads SNTAGT. This CDR3 has 15 amino acids. Trimming pared 7 bases from V and 5 bases from J, leaving 19 bases between.

V usage is TRBV2 and J usage is TRBJ2-5, with a tentative D call TRBD2 (5 bases). The CDR3 has 14 amino acids. The germline V gene encodes CDR1 SNHLY and CDR2 FYNNEI. V lost 6 bases and J lost 5, with 16 bases in between. CDR3 loop: CASSLDGGRETQYF. CDR3 DNA: TGTGCCAGCAGCCTGGACGGAGGAAGGGAGACCCAGTACTTC.

V and J are TRBV5-1 and TRBJ1-4; TRBD1 might be the D (5 bases). Deletions cut 0 bases from V and 5 bases from J, with 14 bases between. This CDR3 comprises 16 residues. Germline V gives CDR1 SGHRS, CDR2 YFSETQ. DNA of the CDR3: TGCGCCAGCAGCTTGGAGTTGGGGACTGGGAATGAAAAACTGTTTTTT. Translating gives CASSLELGTGNEKLFF.

The rearrangement uses TRBV7-9 and TRBJ1-1; D may be TRBD1 (5 bases). V lost 8 bases to trimming and J lost 2 bases, with 12 bases between them. Germline values: CDR1 SEHNR, CDR2 FQNEAQ (reference sequence). This CDR3 is built from 13 residues. CDR3 residues: CASSEQENTEAFF. CDR3 nucleotide sequence: TGTGCCAGCTCCGAACAGGAAAACACTGAAGCTTTCTTT.

This chain links TRBV4-3 with TRBJ2-7; tentatively, D is TRBD1 (5 bases). Trimming took 1 base from V and 9 from J, leaving 16 bases between them. The CDR3 spans 14 residues. CDR1 is LGHNA and CDR2 is YSLEER in the germline V gene. This CDR3 reads CASSQVGREGVQYF. In DNA, the CDR3 is TGCGCCAGCAGCCAAGTCGGCAGGGAAGGAGTGCAGTACTTC.

J is TRBJ1-2 and V is TRBV10-3; 8 bases map to TRBD1. V lost 3 bases, J lost 2 bases, and 5 bases stayed unmatched. Germline lookup yields CDR1 ENHRY and CDR2 SYGVKD. The CDR3 length is 15 residues. This CDR3 is CAISEGQGRNYGYTF. The CDR3 DNA is TGTGCCATCAGTGAAGGACAGGGAAGGAACTATGGCTACACCTTC.